The sequence of this T cell receptor beta chain was determined in a study of T cell responses to AZD1222 COVID-19 vaccine. Sequencing used immunoSEQ multiplex PCR; TCRdb keeps in-frame clones, though not all of them. The sample contains fewer than 110,000 clones, about nine tenths of which appear only once. CDR3 size: 16 residues. Germline assignment: CDR1 LNHNV and CDR2 YYDKDF (reference sequence). The V and J ends lost 3 bases and 6 bases respectively, with 20 bases between them. The sample holds a few counts of this clone. This rearrangement joins TRBV15 to TRBJ1-2; D gene ambiguous. The source is an adult in good health. Material: peripheral blood, obtained on day 0 of AZD1222 vaccination. The CDR3 DNA reads as TGTGCCACCAGCAGTCGAGGGAGGGCCGAGATCCATGGCTACACCTTC. Translating it yields CATSSRGRAEIHGYTF.